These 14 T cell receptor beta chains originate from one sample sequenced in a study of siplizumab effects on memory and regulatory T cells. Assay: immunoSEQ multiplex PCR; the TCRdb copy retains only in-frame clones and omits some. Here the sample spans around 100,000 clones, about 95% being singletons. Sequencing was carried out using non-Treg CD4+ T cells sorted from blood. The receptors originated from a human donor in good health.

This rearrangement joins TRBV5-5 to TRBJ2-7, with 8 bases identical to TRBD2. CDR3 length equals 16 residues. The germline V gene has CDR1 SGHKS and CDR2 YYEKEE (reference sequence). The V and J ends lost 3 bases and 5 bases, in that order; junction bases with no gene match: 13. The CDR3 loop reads CASSSMKHSGNNEQYF. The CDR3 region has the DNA TGTGCCAGCAGCTCGATGAAACATAGCGGGAATAACGAGCAGTACTTC.

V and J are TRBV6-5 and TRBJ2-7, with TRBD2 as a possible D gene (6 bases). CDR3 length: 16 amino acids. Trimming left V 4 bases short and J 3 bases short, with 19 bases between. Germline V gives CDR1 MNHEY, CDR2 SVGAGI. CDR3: CASSSWRGSGIYEQYF. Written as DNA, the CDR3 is TGTGCCAGCAGTTCCTGGAGGGGTAGCGGCATCTACGAGCAGTACTTC.

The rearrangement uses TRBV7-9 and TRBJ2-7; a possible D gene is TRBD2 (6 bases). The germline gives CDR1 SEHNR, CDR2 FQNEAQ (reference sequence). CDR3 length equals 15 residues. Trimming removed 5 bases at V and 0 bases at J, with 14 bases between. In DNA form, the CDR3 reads TGTGCCAGCAGCCAAGGACGGGGGAACTCCTACGAGCAGTACTTC. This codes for CASSQGRGNSYEQYF.

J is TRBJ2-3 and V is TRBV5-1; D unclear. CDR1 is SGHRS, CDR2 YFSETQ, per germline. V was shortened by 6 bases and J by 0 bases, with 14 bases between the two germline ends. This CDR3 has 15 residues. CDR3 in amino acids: CASTIQSPSTDTQYF. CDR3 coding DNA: TGCGCCAGCACCATTCAGAGTCCTAGCACAGATACGCAGTATTTT.

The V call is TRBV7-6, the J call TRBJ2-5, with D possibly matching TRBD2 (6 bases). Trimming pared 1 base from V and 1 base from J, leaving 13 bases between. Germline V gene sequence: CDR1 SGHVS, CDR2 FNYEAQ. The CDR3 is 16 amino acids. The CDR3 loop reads CASSLGGKGSQETQYF. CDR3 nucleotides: TGTGCCAGCAGCTTAGGCGGGAAGGGGTCCCAAGAGACCCAGTACTTC.

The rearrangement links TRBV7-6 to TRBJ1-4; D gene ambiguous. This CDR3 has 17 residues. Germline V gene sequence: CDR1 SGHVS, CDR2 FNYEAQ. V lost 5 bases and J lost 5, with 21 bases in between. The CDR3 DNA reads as TGTGCCAGCAGCCCAAGCCGTTTAAGCGGTGGGAATGAAAAACTGTTTTTT. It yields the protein CASSPSRLSGGNEKLFF. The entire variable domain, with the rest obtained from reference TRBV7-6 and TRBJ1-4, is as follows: GAGVSQSPRYKVTKRGQDVALRCDPISGHVSLYWYRQALGQGPEFLTYFNYEAQQDKSGLPNDRFSAERPEGSISTLTIQRTEQRDSAMYRCASSPSRLSGGNEKLFFGSGTQLSVL.

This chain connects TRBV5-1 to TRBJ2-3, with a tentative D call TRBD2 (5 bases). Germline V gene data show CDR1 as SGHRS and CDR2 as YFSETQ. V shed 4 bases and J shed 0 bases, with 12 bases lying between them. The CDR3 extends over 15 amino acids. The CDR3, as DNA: TGCGCCAGCAGCCCTTTGCGCGGGAGCACAGATACGCAGTATTTT. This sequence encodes CASSPLRGSTDTQYF.

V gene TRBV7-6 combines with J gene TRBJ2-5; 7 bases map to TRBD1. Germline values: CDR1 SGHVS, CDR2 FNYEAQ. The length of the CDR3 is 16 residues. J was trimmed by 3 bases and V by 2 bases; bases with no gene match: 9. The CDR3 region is CASSLTLRQGEETQYF. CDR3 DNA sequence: TGTGCCAGCAGCTTAACGCTAAGACAGGGCGAAGAGACCCAGTACTTC. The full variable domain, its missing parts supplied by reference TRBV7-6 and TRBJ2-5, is GAGVSQSPRYKVTKRGQDVALRCDPISGHVSLYWYRQALGQGPEFLTYFNYEAQQDKSGLPNDRFSAERPEGSISTLTIQRTEQRDSAMYRCASSLTLRQGEETQYFGPGTRLLVL.

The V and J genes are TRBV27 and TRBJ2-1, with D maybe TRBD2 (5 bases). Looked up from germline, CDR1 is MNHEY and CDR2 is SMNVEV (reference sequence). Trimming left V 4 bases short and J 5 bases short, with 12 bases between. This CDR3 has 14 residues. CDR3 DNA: TGTGCCAGCAGTTACGGTGGGAGCCACAATGAGCAGTTCTTC. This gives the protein CASSYGGSHNEQFF.

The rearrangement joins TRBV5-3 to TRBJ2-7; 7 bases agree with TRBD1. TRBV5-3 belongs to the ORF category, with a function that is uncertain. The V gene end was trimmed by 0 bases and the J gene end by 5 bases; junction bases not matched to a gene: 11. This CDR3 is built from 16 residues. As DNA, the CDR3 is TGTGCCAGAAGCTTGGGGGCCGCGAGGGGGCCCGACGAGCAGTACTTC. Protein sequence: CARSLGAARGPDEQYF.

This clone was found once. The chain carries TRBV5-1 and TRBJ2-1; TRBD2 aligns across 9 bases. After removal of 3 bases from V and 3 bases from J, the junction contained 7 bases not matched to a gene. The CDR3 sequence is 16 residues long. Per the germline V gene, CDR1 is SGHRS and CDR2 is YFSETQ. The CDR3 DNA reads TGCGCCAGCAGCTACCAAGCGGGAGGTCTCTACAATGAGCAGTTCTTC. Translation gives CASSYQAGGLYNEQFF.

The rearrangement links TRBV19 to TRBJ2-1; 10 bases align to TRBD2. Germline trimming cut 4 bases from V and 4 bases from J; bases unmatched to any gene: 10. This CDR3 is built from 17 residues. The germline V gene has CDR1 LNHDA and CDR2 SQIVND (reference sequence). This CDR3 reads CASSTYKSGRDYNEQFF. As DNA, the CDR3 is TGTGCCAGTAGTACCTATAAGAGCGGGAGGGATTACAATGAGCAGTTCTTC.

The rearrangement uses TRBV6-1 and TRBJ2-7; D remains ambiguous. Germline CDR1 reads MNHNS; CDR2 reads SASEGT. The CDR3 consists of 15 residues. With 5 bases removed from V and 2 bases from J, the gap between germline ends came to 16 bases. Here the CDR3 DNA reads TGTGCCAGCAGTAGGTCTGGGTTGGGCACCTACGAGCAGTACTTC. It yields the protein CASSRSGLGTYEQYF.

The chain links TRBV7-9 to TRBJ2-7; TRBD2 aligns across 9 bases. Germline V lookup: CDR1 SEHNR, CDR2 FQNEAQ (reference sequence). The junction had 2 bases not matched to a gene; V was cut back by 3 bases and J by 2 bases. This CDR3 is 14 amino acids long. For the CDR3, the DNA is TGTGCCAGCAGCTTCGCGGGAGGGCCCTACGAGCAGTACTTC. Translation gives CASSFAGGPYEQYF.